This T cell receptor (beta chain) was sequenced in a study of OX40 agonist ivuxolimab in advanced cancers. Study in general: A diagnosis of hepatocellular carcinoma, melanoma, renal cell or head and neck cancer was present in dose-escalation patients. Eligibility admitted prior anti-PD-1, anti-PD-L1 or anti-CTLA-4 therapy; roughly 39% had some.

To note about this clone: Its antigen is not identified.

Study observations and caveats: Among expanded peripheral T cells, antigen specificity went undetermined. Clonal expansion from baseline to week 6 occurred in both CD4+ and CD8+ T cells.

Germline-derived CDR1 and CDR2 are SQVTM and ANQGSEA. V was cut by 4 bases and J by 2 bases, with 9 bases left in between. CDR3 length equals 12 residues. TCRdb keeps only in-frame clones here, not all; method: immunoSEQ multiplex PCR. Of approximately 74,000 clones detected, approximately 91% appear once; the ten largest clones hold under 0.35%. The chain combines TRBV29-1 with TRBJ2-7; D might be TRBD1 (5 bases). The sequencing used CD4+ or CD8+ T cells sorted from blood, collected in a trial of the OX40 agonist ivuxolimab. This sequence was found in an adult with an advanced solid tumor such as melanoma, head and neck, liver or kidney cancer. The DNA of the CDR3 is TGCAGCGTTGTGGCAGGGCCCTACGAGCAGTACTTC. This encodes CSVVAGPYEQYF.